A selection of T cell receptor beta chains follows, all from one sample in a study of cytomegalovirus exposure and HLA in healthy donors. Method: immunoSEQ multiplex PCR; TCRdb's copy keeps in-frame clones and lacks some. The sample includes 150,000 or so clones, roughly 75% of them seen just once. Material: PBMCs. The origin of the receptors is a female donor in good health and CMV-seronegative. Both conserved end residues are part of each CDR3. Each record gives: J gene, V gene, clone size, CDR3 protein. Size is omitted from some rows. Given values are once, few, many or a class for expanded clones.

j_gene: TRBJ2-3; v_gene: TRBV9; abundance: NA; CDR3aa: CASSDLDRSGLDTQYF
j_gene: TRBJ2-7; v_gene: TRBV7-3; abundance: NA; CDR3aa: CASSLRGSGEQYF
j_gene: TRBJ1-2; v_gene: TRBV2; abundance: NA; CDR3aa: CASRGQANYGYTF
j_gene: TRBJ1-2; v_gene: TRBV28; abundance: once; CDR3aa: CASSLGGAVGYTF
j_gene: TRBJ1-2; v_gene: TRBV4-2; abundance: once; CDR3aa: CASSHDLVFYGYTF
j_gene: TRBJ1-1; v_gene: TRBV27; abundance: NA; CDR3aa: CASSSRTRTLNTEAFF
j_gene: TRBJ1-4; v_gene: TRBV27; abundance: NA; CDR3aa: CASSQGALVEKLFF
j_gene: TRBJ1-2; v_gene: TRBV5-1; abundance: NA; CDR3aa: CASSEDSYGYTF
j_gene: TRBJ2-3; v_gene: TRBV5-1; abundance: NA; CDR3aa: CASSLVAGGPGTDTQYF
j_gene: TRBJ2-1; v_gene: TRBV5-1; abundance: few; CDR3aa: CASSLEFYPQFF
j_gene: TRBJ1-2; v_gene: TRBV2; abundance: NA; CDR3aa: CASSEWGGYNYGYTF
j_gene: TRBJ2-1; v_gene: TRBV6-5; abundance: NA; CDR3aa: CASTSGAEQFF
j_gene: TRBJ1-3; v_gene: TRBV5-5; abundance: NA; CDR3aa: CASSSAGSGNTIYF
j_gene: TRBJ2-3; v_gene: TRBV6-1; abundance: NA; CDR3aa: CAIKQGSDTQYF
j_gene: TRBJ1-6; v_gene: TRBV4-1; abundance: NA; CDR3aa: CASSPETYPNSPLHF
j_gene: TRBJ1-6; v_gene: TRBV19; abundance: NA; CDR3aa: CASSTRQHSPLHF
j_gene: TRBJ2-7; v_gene: TRBV12-5; abundance: NA; CDR3aa: CASGLALTGSRSYEQYF
j_gene: TRBJ2-1; v_gene: TRBV6-5; abundance: few; CDR3aa: CASSYGGRGPYNEQFF
j_gene: TRBJ1-3; v_gene: TRBV5-4; abundance: NA; CDR3aa: CASSPDRGSGNTIYF
j_gene: TRBJ1-5; v_gene: TRBV28; abundance: NA; CDR3aa: CASSRTGGSYQPQHF
j_gene: TRBJ1-1; v_gene: TRBV7-2; abundance: NA; CDR3aa: CASSLLGLMNTEAFF
j_gene: TRBJ2-7; v_gene: TRBV6-5; abundance: NA; CDR3aa: CASSRGDSSYEQYF
j_gene: TRBJ2-7; v_gene: TRBV13; abundance: NA; CDR3aa: CASSFPAGAREQYF
j_gene: TRBJ2-3; v_gene: TRBV14; abundance: NA; CDR3aa: CASSPGLATDTQYF
j_gene: TRBJ2-1; v_gene: TRBV28; abundance: NA; CDR3aa: CASRTSGTDEQFF
j_gene: TRBJ1-2; v_gene: TRBV19; abundance: NA; CDR3aa: CASSPLTGGSYGYTF
j_gene: TRBJ2-3; v_gene: TRBV18; abundance: NA; CDR3aa: CASSPVQAGSTDTQYF
j_gene: TRBJ2-5; v_gene: TRBV7-8; abundance: NA; CDR3aa: CASTLGRGQETQYF
j_gene: TRBJ1-2; v_gene: TRBV18; abundance: once; CDR3aa: CASSQDRVNYGYTF
j_gene: TRBJ1-2; v_gene: TRBV30; abundance: few; CDR3aa: CAWSVQSRNYGYTF
j_gene: TRBJ2-1; v_gene: TRBV6-1; abundance: NA; CDR3aa: CATGTNIEQFF
j_gene: TRBJ1-5; v_gene: TRBV2; abundance: NA; CDR3aa: CASARPLTGLANNQPQHF
j_gene: TRBJ1-2; v_gene: TRBV5-6; abundance: NA; CDR3aa: CASSQDTNYGYTF
j_gene: TRBJ1-1; v_gene: TRBV9; abundance: NA; CDR3aa: CASSGQQGVNTEAFF
j_gene: TRBJ2-1; v_gene: TRBV6-1; abundance: once; CDR3aa: CASSQQGATYNEQFF
j_gene: NA; v_gene: TRBV2; abundance: NA; CDR3aa: CASSVAGAIYEQYF
j_gene: TRBJ2-7; v_gene: TRBV4-2; abundance: NA; CDR3aa: CASSPWTSGGAYEQYF
j_gene: TRBJ2-3; v_gene: TRBV7-3; abundance: NA; CDR3aa: CASSLIGPSGGARADTQYF
j_gene: TRBJ1-2; v_gene: TRBV19; abundance: NA; CDR3aa: CASSARDRGLNYGYTF